The 23 T cell receptor beta chains reported below all come from one sample, sequenced in a study of T cells after yellow fever vaccination. A single record per CDR3 protein comes from TCRdb applying MiXCR to the 5' RACE reads. The table shows approximately 610,000 distinct CDR3 sequences, with around 17% occurring only once. The source was PBMCs, collected about 5 days after the first yellow fever vaccination. The receptors come from a man aged 18 to 30 who received the YFV17D yellow fever vaccine.

This clonotype was counted many times. This rearrangement joins TRBV18 to TRBJ2-1; 8 bases align to TRBD2. The length of the CDR3 is 15 residues. The V gene end was trimmed by 3 bases and the J gene end by 2 bases; junction bases not matched to a gene: 3. Germline V lookup: CDR1 KGHSH, CDR2 LQKENI. The CDR3 nucleotides are TGTGCCAGCTCACCTCCGGGACTAGCCTACAATGAGCAGTTCTTC. Translating it yields CASSPPGLAYNEQFF.

This chain links TRBV6-2 or TRBV6-3 with TRBJ2-5; 12 bases fit TRBD2. J gave up 4 bases and V 7 bases, and 1 base lay outside the gene matches. This CDR3 comprises 13 residues. Per the germline V gene, CDR1 is MNHEY and CDR2 is SVGEGT. The CDR3 DNA reads as TGTGCCAGCACGACTAGCGGGGGAGAGACCCAGTACTTC. Protein sequence: CASTTSGGETQYF.

The chain joins TRBV6-5 to TRBJ1-1, with TRBD1 as a possible D gene (6 bases). The CDR3 covers 15 residues. Germline values: CDR1 MNHEY, CDR2 SVGAGI. V lost 0 bases to trimming and J lost 1 base, with 9 bases between them. The CDR3 nucleotides read TGTGCCAGCAGTTACTCGGGACATTCGAACACTGAAGCTTTCTTT. It translates to CASSYSGHSNTEAFF.

The genes are TRBV5-1 and TRBJ1-2; 9 bases are shared with TRBD1. CDR3 length: 15 residues. Germline loops: CDR1 SGHRS, CDR2 YFSETQ. The V and J ends lost 3 bases and 3 bases, in that order; junction bases with no gene match: 6. DNA of the CDR3: TGCGCCAGCAGCTCGCATGACAGGGGGGACTATGGCTACACCTTC. Amino acids: CASSSHDRGDYGYTF. Full variable domain (rest looked up from reference TRBV5-1 and TRBJ1-2): KAGVTQTPRYLIKTRGQQVTLSCSPISGHRSVSWYQQTPGQGLQFLFEYFSETQRNKGNFPGRFSGRQFSNSRSEMNVSTLELGDSALYLCASSSHDRGDYGYTFGSGTRLTVV.

CDR3 loop: CASSLEGLDIQYF. The CDR3 bases are TGCGCCAGCAGCTTGGAGGGGTTGGACATTCAGTACTTC. The chain links TRBV5-1 to TRBJ2-4; a weak D match, TRBD1 (5 bases). V lost 0 bases, J lost 8 bases, and 9 bases lay in between. The CDR3 has 13 amino acids. CDR1 is SGHRS and CDR2 is YFSETQ in the germline V gene.

V usage is TRBV9 and J usage is TRBJ1-1, with D perhaps matching TRBD1 (6 bases). The CDR3 sequence is 15 residues long. Germline-derived CDR1 and CDR2 are SGDLS and YYNGEE. Trimming took off 0 bases at V and 0 bases at J, with 9 bases between the two ends. The CDR3, as DNA: TGTGCCAGCAGCGTAGACAGGGTGATGAACACTGAAGCTTTCTTT. Residues: CASSVDRVMNTEAFF.

V usage is TRBV5-1 and J usage is TRBJ1-6; maybe TRBD1 (6 bases). V lost 4 bases, J lost 10 bases, and 15 bases lay in between. The CDR3 length is 14 residues. Germline CDR1 and CDR2: SGHRS and YFSETQ. The CDR3 spells CASSITGSGSPLHF. The DNA for the CDR3 is TGCGCCAGCAGCATAACAGGGTCAGGGTCACCCCTCCACTTT.

The J gene is TRBJ2-1, the V gene TRBV5-1, with a tentative D call TRBD1 (5 bases). Germline V gene lookup returns CDR1 SGHRS and CDR2 YFSETQ. This CDR3 comprises 16 residues. Trimming took off 6 bases at V and 4 bases at J, with 20 bases between the two ends. CDR3 loop: CASIGSSGAGYNEQFF. Here the CDR3 DNA reads TGCGCCAGCATTGGGTCTTCTGGGGCAGGATACAATGAGCAGTTCTTC.

The chain is built from TRBV7-2 and TRBJ1-1; tentatively, D is TRBD1 (6 bases). Germline values: CDR1 SGHTA, CDR2 FQGNSA. Trimming removed 5 bases at V and 4 bases at J, with 17 bases between. This CDR3 has 15 residues. The CDR3 loop is CASSPLGGRGTEAFF. The DNA of the CDR3 is TGTGCCAGCAGCCCCCTGGGAGGCAGGGGCACTGAAGCTTTCTTT.

The V call is TRBV20-1, the J call TRBJ2-4; TRBD1 is a possible D gene (6 bases). The V end lost 1 base, the J end lost 9 bases, and 7 bases lay between the germline ends. In germline, CDR1 is DFQATT, CDR2 SNEGSKA (reference sequence). There are 11 residues in the CDR3. CDR3: CSARVGGIQYF. CDR3 nucleotides: TGCAGTGCTAGAGTAGGGGGCATTCAGTACTTC.

This clonotype was detected only a few times. The chain's CDR3 is CASSQLPGQVNEKLFF. In DNA form, the CDR3 reads TGTGCCAGCAGCCAGCTTCCGGGACAGGTTAATGAAAAACTGTTTTTT. The V call is TRBV7-8, the J call TRBJ1-4; 8 nucleotides agree with TRBD1. With 5 bases clipped from V and 4 bases from J, the junction kept 9 bases outside the gene matches. Germline-derived CDR1 and CDR2 are SGHVS and FQNEAQ. This CDR3 has 16 amino acids.

The chain links TRBV4-1 to TRBJ2-6; a weak D match, TRBD2 (5 bases). This CDR3 has 17 amino acids. Germline CDR1 and CDR2: MGHRA and YSYEKL. Trimming removed 8 bases from V and 0 bases from J, with 17 bases in between. The CDR3 sequence is CASSEPPGSSGANVLTF. CDR3 bases: TGCGCCAGCTCGGAGCCTCCGGGGAGCTCTGGGGCCAACGTCCTGACTTTC.

The rearrangement joins TRBV6-1 to TRBJ2-7; 10 nucleotides match TRBD1. The CDR3 totals 15 residues. Germline V lookup: CDR1 MNHNS, CDR2 SASEGT. With 5 bases clipped from V and 4 bases from J, the junction kept 8 bases outside the gene matches. The CDR3 region has the DNA TGTGCCAGCAGTCAGACAGGGGGCTATGGGTACGAGCAGTACTTC. It codes for CASSQTGGYGYEQYF.

The sample holds a few counts of this clonotype. The chain has TRBV12-3 or TRBV12-4 and TRBJ1-2; D unclear. V shed 5 bases and J shed 5 bases, with 9 bases lying between them. The CDR3 contains 12 residues. The CDR3 nucleotides are TGTGCCAGCAGTCCGACGCAGTATGGCTACACCTTC. Amino acids: CASSPTQYGYTF.

The sample holds a few counts of this clonotype. The chain recombines TRBV13 with TRBJ1-2; D perhaps matches TRBD1 (6 bases). The CDR3 loop spans 13 amino acids. The germline V gene encodes CDR1 PRHDT and CDR2 FYEKMQ (reference sequence). V lost 4 bases to trimming and J lost 8 bases, with 14 bases between them. The CDR3 bases are TGTGCCAGCAGCTCCTGGGGGGGCGACGGCTACACCTTC. Protein sequence: CASSSWGGDGYTF.

This clonotype was counted between two and nine times. The V gene is TRBV29-1, the J gene TRBJ1-2; 11 bases are shared with TRBD1. The CDR3 length is 14 residues. V gave up 6 bases and J gave up 1 base; unmatched junction bases: 4. Germline CDR1 SQVTM, CDR2 ANQGSEA. CDR3 nucleotides: TGCAGCGTCCCGGACAGGGGGCTTAACTATGGCTACACCTTC. It specifies CSVPDRGLNYGYTF.

The chain joins TRBV7-9 to TRBJ2-7; 8 bases are shared with TRBD2. This CDR3 contains 13 residues. Looked up from germline, CDR1 is SEHNR and CDR2 is FQNEAQ (reference sequence). Losses at the gene ends were 3 bases for V and 2 bases for J; bases not matched to a gene: 0. The CDR3 coding sequence is TGTGCCAGCAGCTTTAGCGGGACCTACGAGCAGTACGTC. The encoded protein is CASSFSGTYEQYV.

The chain is built from TRBV6-5 and TRBJ1-3, with 8 nucleotides matching TRBD1. The CDR3 is made up of 15 amino acids. Germline CDR1 is MNHEY and CDR2 is SVGAGI. V lost 4 bases to trimming and J lost 2 bases; unmatched junction nucleotides: 4. The CDR3 reads CASSSMTGAGNTIYF. As DNA, the CDR3 is TGTGCCAGCAGTTCTATGACAGGGGCTGGAAACACCATATATTTT.

This rearrangement joins TRBV7-2 to TRBJ2-1; D call uncertain. V was cut by 5 bases and J by 7 bases, with 12 bases left in between. The CDR3 length is 13 residues. The V gene's germline CDR1 is SGHTA and CDR2 FQGNSA. CDR3 residues: CASSLSRSNEQFF. The CDR3 coding sequence is TGTGCCAGCAGCCTCTCCCGTTCAAATGAGCAGTTCTTC.

This chain joins TRBV7-6 and TRBJ1-4; possibly TRBD1 for D (5 bases). Germline CDR1 SGHVS, CDR2 FNYEAQ. The CDR3 runs 14 residues. The V end was cut by 8 bases, the J end by 8 bases, with 18 bases between. The CDR3 spells CASRGDEYSEKLFF. DNA of the CDR3: TGTGCCAGCCGAGGGGATGAATATAGCGAAAAACTGTTTTTT. Full variable domain (rest looked up from reference TRBV7-6 and TRBJ1-4): GAGVSQSPRYKVTKRGQDVALRCDPISGHVSLYWYRQALGQGPEFLTYFNYEAQQDKSGLPNDRFSAERPEGSISTLTIQRTEQRDSAMYRCASRGDEYSEKLFFGSGTQLSVL.

This clonotype was seen more than once but under ten times. This chain uses TRBV27 with TRBJ2-3; TRBD2 matches 11 bases. This CDR3 contains 17 residues. Unmatched junction bases numbered 8, after V lost 3 bases and J lost 3 bases. Per germline, CDR1 MNHEY and CDR2 SMNVEV (reference sequence). The CDR3 reads CASSLIAGGPMTDTQYF. CDR3 bases: TGTGCCAGCAGTTTGATAGCGGGGGGGCCAATGACAGATACGCAGTATTTT.

In this sample, this clonotype turned up a few times. The V gene is TRBV20-1, the J gene TRBJ1-1; the D gene is possibly TRBD1 (6 bases). In germline, CDR1 is DFQATT, CDR2 SNEGSKA (reference sequence). The length of the CDR3 is 15 residues. Trimming removed 4 bases at V and 1 base at J, with 16 bases between. The CDR3 DNA follows: TGCAGTGCTACCCCGACAGGTTACGCGAACACTGAAGCTTTCTTT. Encoded protein: CSATPTGYANTEAFF.

This chain links TRBV20-1 with TRBJ2-5, with D possibly TRBD2 on 7 matching bases. CDR3 length: 14 residues. Germline CDR1 reads DFQATT; CDR2 reads SNEGSKA (reference sequence). V was pared by 0 bases and J by 5 bases, with 13 bases between. The CDR3 nucleotides are TGCAGTGCTAGAGATACGGGGGGCAGGGAGACCCAGTACTTC. Amino acids: CSARDTGGRETQYF.